The T cell receptor beta chain under discussion was sequenced for a study of T cell changes during pregnancy in multiple sclerosis. Generated by immunoSEQ multiplex PCR, the TCRdb table keeps only in-frame clones and is missing some. The top ten clones hold 0.86% of a sample with around 70,000 clones, about 89% of them seen once. J gave up 3 bases and V 5 bases, and 9 bases lay outside the gene matches. The CDR3 length is 16 residues. Germline loops: CDR1 LGHNA, CDR2 YSLEER. The sample here was peripheral blood, taken in the second trimester of pregnancy. This chain links TRBV4-3 with TRBJ2-7; TRBD2 matches 11 bases. The sequence was collected from a female donor with multiple sclerosis, enrolled in a pregnancy study. In DNA form, the CDR3 reads TGCGCCAGCAGCGCCTGGGGGCTAGCGGGGGGCTACGAGCAGTACTTC. This translates into CASSAWGLAGGYEQYF.